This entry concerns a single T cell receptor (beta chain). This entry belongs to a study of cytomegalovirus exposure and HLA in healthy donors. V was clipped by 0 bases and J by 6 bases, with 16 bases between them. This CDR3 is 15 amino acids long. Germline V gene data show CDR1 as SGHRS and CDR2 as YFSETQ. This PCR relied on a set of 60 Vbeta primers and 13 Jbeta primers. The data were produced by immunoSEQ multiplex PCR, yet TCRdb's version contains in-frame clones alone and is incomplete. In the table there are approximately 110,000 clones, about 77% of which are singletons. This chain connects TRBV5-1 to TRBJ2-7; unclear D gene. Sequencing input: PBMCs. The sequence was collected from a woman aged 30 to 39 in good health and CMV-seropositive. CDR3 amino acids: CASSLGLLVTAEQYF. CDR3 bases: TGCGCCAGCAGCTTGGGTCTGCTGGTCACAGCCGAGCAGTACTTC.